This TCR beta chain was documented in a study of T cell changes during pregnancy in multiple sclerosis. Germline CDR1 and CDR2: MNHEY and SMNVEV (reference sequence). V shed 2 bases, J shed 7 bases, and the junction held 9 bases outside the gene matches. This CDR3 region has 15 residues. The table came from immunoSEQ multiplex PCR; TCRdb's copy has only in-frame clones and leaves some out. The table has about 19,000 clones, around 90% seen once; the top ten hold roughly 5%. The chain uses TRBV27 and TRBJ1-2; 8 bases are a match to TRBD1. Source: CD8+ T cells from peripheral blood mononuclear cells, taken after pregnancy. The sequence came from a female donor in good health, enrolled as a control in a pregnancy study. The CDR3, as DNA: TGTGCCAGCAGTTTAAACGCAGGGGGCTGGGGTGGCTACACCTTC. Amino acids: CASSLNAGGWGGYTF.